The clone carrying this TCR beta chain came up a few times. Its antigen is not identified. The data stem from a study of identical twins. Findings of the study overall: Reduced insertions were recorded for abundant cord blood beta clonotypes, with no such pattern in memory repertoires.

Unique molecular identifiers were present on the cDNA, and a universal primer site came from template switching. TCRdb redid the calling of the 5' RACE reads with MiXCR, one entry per CDR3 protein. The table lists 1.5 million to 2 million distinct CDR3 sequences, around a third of them singletons, with around 0.25% in the top ten. Sequencing was performed on cord blood. The receptor's source is a newborn girl in good health.

CDR3 DNA sequence: TGCAGCGTTGAATCTTTCCCACTAGCGGGAGGCGAAACCGCCCCATACAATGAGCAGTTCTTC. Translation gives CSVESFPLAGGETAPYNEQFF. The chain links TRBV29-1 to TRBJ2-1; TRBD2 aligns across 12 bases. In germline, CDR1 is SQVTM, CDR2 ANQGSEA. V trimming: 2 bases; J trimming: 4 bases; junction bases outside the gene matches: 21. This CDR3 is 21 amino acids long.